Presented here are 4 T cell receptor beta chains from one specimen sequenced in a study of T cells in Graves' hyperthyroidism and ophthalmopathy. RNA transcripts yielded amplified TCR beta CDR3 regions. An initial round of RT-PCR targeting the TCR CDR3 relied on the HTBI primer set. Using its own MiXCR run on the multiplex PCR reads, TCRdb lists one record per CDR3 protein. Of approximately 590,000 distinct CDR3 sequences listed, around 14% were seen once; the top ten hold approximately 7.4%. Sequencing used blood. Receptors originate from a woman younger than 45 with Graves' hyperthyroidism.

Concerning this clonotype itself: A much larger clonotype is one base distant, so this may be a read error. The conserved phenylalanine or tryptophan is not found at the CDR3 terminus, so this likely reflects a read error. The V and J genes are TRBV27 and TRBJ2-3, with D tentatively TRBD2 (6 bases). Trimming took off 2 bases at V and 1 base at J, with 10 bases between the two ends. The CDR3 is 15 residues long. Germline V CDR1 and CDR2: MNHEY, SMNVEV (reference sequence). CDR3 nucleotides: TGTGCCAGCAGTTTAGGAGGGTCGCGCACAGATACGCAGTATCTT. Amino acids: CASSLGGSRTDTQYL.

This sequence joins TRBV19 and TRBJ2-1, with 9 bases matching TRBD2. J was trimmed by 1 base and V by 2 bases; bases with no gene match: 9. The CDR3 covers 18 residues. The germline CDR1 and CDR2 sequences are LNHDA and SQIVND (reference sequence). The DNA for the CDR3 is TGTGCCAGTAGTATATTGGGGACTAGCAGTACATCCTACAATGAGCAGTTCTTC. Protein product: CASSILGTSSTSYNEQFF.

This clonotype was recorded at least ten times. V gene TRBV12-5 combines with J gene TRBJ1-2; 7 bases fit TRBD1. Germline V CDR1 and CDR2: LGHNT, FRNRAP. This CDR3 spans 14 amino acids. V was pared by 6 bases and J by 2 bases, with 6 bases of the junction left unmatched. CDR3: CASGPDRSNYGYTF. The CDR3 DNA is TGTGCTAGTGGCCCGGACAGGAGCAACTATGGCTACACCTTC.

The table lists this clonotype with a few counts. This rearrangement joins TRBV4-1 to TRBJ1-3; D is possibly TRBD1 (5 bases). Germline lookup yields CDR1 MGHRA and CDR2 YSYEKL. The CDR3 extends over 16 amino acids. The V end was cut by 0 bases, the J end by 2 bases, with 11 bases between. Written as DNA, the CDR3 is TGCGCCAGCAGCCAAGAGGGACGAGACACTGGAAACACCATATATTTT. Protein: CASSQEGRDTGNTIYF.